This T cell receptor (beta chain) stems from a study of blood T cell repertoires in COVID-19. V lost 4 bases, J lost 10 bases, and 13 bases lay in between. CDR3 length equals 12 residues. Germline-derived CDR1 and CDR2 are SGHRS and YFSETQ. Only in-frame clones appear in the TCRdb table, and some are missing; sequencing was by immunoSEQ multiplex PCR. Among 50,000 to 75,000 clones listed, roughly four fifths were seen once. J is TRBJ2-3 and V is TRBV5-1; D perhaps matches TRBD2 (5 bases). This receptor was taken from a man aged 60-69 years with acute or convalescent COVID-19. Sequencing was done on a sample of peripheral blood. The CDR3 reads CASSLVGEPQYF. In DNA, the CDR3 is TGCGCCAGCAGCCTTGTCGGGGAACCGCAGTATTTT.